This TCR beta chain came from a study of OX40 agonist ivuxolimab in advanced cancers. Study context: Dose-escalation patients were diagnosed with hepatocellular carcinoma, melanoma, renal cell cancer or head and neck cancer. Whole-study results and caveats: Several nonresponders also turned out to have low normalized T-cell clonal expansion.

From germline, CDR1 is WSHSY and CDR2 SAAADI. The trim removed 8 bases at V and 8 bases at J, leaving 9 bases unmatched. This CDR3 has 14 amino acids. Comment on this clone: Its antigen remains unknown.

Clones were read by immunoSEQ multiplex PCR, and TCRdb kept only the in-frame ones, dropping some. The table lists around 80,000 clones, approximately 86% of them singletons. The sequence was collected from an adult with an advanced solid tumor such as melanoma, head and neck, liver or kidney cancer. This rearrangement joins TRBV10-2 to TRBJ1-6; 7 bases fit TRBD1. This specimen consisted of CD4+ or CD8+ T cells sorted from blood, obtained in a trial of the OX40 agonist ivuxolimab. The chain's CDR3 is CASREQGLDSPLHF. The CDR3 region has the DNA TGCGCCAGCCGCGAACAGGGGCTCGATTCACCCCTCCACTTT.